This is a list of T cell receptor beta chains from one sample in a study of blood T cell repertoires in COVID-19. Clones were read by immunoSEQ multiplex PCR, and TCRdb kept only the in-frame ones, dropping some. Among around 48,000 clones, around nine tenths were seen once, and the ten largest hold roughly 15%. Sequenced input: peripheral blood. The receptor set was obtained from a man in his 60s with active or convalescent COVID-19. The CDR3 runs from the conserved cysteine through the conserved F or W. The D gene is left open where the match is weak. A row's size may be missing; if present it is once, few, many or a size class.

>-|TRBV5-1|TRBD2|TRBJ2-1
CASSPVGLAGNEQFF
TGCGCCAGCAGCCCGGTGGGACTAGCGGGCAATGAGCAGTTCTTC
>once|TRBV7-3|TRBD2|TRBJ2-3
CASSPLISGGALDTQYF
TGTGCCAGCAGCCCTCTAATTAGCGGGGGGGCTTTAGATACGCAGTATTTT
>-|TRBV6-5|-|TRBJ1-6
CASSLQGTVSPLHF
TGTGCCAGCAGTTTGCAGGGTACAGTCTCACCCCTCCACTTT
>-|TRBV2|TRBD2|TRBJ2-5
CASSGVAGGLETQYF
TGTGCCAGCAGTGGGGTAGCGGGGGGGCTGGAGACCCAGTACTTC
>-|TRBV12-3/TRBV12-4|-|TRBJ1-2
CASSSQGPYGYTF
TGTGCCAGCAGTTCACAGGGCCCCTATGGCTACACCTTC
>-|TRBV9|-|TRBJ1-2
CASSVGGFGGADGYTF
TGTGCCAGCAGCGTAGGTGGGTTCGGGGGAGCGGATGGCTACACCTTC
>-|TRBV3-1/TRBV3-2|TRBD2|TRBJ2-1
CASSSRGAAGGEQFF
TGTGCCAGCAGCTCGCGGGGGGCCGCAGGCGGCGAGCAGTTCTTC
>-|TRBV3-1/TRBV3-2|TRBD2|TRBJ2-1
CASRPSGGALFEQFF
TGTGCCAGCAGGCCTAGCGGGGGGGCCTTATTTGAGCAGTTCTTC
>-|TRBV28|-|TRBJ2-7
CASSLVSTYEQYF
TGTGCCAGCAGTTTGGTCAGTACCTACGAGCAGTACTTC
>-|TRBV11-2|-|TRBJ1-1
CASSLVRNTEAFF
TGTGCCAGCAGCTTAGTTCGGAACACTGAAGCTTTCTTT
>-|TRBV28|TRBD1|TRBJ1-2
CASSRHGQGANYGYTF
TGTGCCAGCAGTCGCCACGGACAGGGGGCTAACTATGGCTACACCTTC
>-|TRBV7-2|-|TRBJ2-6
CASSLTSGANVLTF
TGTGCCAGCAGCTTAACATCTGGGGCCAACGTCCTGACTTTC
>few|TRBV28|-|TRBJ1-4
CASNPGGAGEKLFF
TGTGCCAGCAATCCCGGGGGGGCAGGGGAAAAACTGTTTTTT
>-|TRBV3-1/TRBV3-2|-|TRBJ1-1
CASRGGENTEAFF
TGTGCCAGCAGAGGGGGGGAGAACACTGAAGCTTTCTTT